Only a few counts were recorded for the clone carrying this T cell receptor (beta chain). Its antigen is undetermined. UMIs and sample barcodes were carried by the TCR alpha and TCR beta cDNA libraries that 5'RACE produced using constant-segment primers. MiXCR, applied by TCRdb to the 5' RACE reads, yields one record per CDR3 protein. The sample lists 200,000 to 250,000 distinct CDR3 sequences, 9% to 10% seen once, with around 3.3% in the top ten. The V end was cut by 5 bases, the J end by 0 bases, with 10 bases between. This CDR3 has 13 residues. Germline V CDR1 and CDR2: SQVTM, ANQGSEA. This entry is derived from a study of T-cell memory formation after mild COVID-19. About the study: TCR clusters mostly belonged to single donors. Study-wide results and limits: Cross-reactive memory seemingly joined, as some responding clones were found in pre-infection memory.

V is TRBV29-1 and J is TRBJ1-1, with D hard to call. The source of this sequence is a man aged 18 to 30 who had mild COVID-19 (a few samples of this study predate the infection). Cell type and time point are not known. Sequencing was done on a sample of PBMCs or a T cell subset sorted from them (not recorded which). CDR3 coding DNA: TGCAGCGTTAGACGGATTCTGAACACTGAAGCTTTCTTT. Translating it yields CSVRRILNTEAFF.